Sequencing of this T cell receptor beta chain was carried out in a study of blood T cells in healthy people across ages. The CDR3 is 15 residues long. The germline gives CDR1 SGHTA, CDR2 FQGNSA. V trimming: 3 bases; J trimming: 5 bases; junction bases outside the gene matches: 3. Comment on this clonotype: The antigen remains undetermined.

The second PCR ran about 6 to 11 cycles with a sample-barcoded 5' primer and J-beta primers. All cDNA molecules were each tagged by a template-switch adaptor with 12 random nucleotides. Using its own MiXCR run on the 5' RACE reads, TCRdb lists one record per CDR3 protein. There are roughly 700,000 distinct CDR3 sequences in the sample; over 45% occur only once, and 25% to 35% lies in the top ten. Study results and limitations: Per million T cells, TCR beta diversity dropped about linearly as age rose. Donor CMV infection status was unknown, possibly confounding age-related changes in expanded clonotypes.

V gene TRBV7-2 combines with J gene TRBJ2-1, with 11 bases matching TRBD2. The source is a woman aged 55 to 70 in good health. Sequenced material: blood. In DNA form, the CDR3 reads TGTGCCAGCAGCTTGGGACTAGCGGCGAACAATGAGCAGTTCTTC. Its protein product is CASSLGLAANNEQFF.